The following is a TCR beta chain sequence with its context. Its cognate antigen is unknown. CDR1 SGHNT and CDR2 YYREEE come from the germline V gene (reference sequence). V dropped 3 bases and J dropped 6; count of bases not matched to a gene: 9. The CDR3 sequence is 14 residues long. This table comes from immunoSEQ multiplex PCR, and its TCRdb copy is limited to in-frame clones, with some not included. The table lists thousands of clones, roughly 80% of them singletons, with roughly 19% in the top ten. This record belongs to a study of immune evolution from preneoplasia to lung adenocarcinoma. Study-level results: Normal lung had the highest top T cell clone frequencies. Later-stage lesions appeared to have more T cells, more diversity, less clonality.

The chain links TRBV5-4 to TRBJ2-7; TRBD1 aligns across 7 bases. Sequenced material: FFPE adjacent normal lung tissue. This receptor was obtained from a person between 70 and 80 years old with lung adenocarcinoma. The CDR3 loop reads CASSWKGARSEQYF. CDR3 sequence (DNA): TGTGCCAGCAGCTGGAAGGGGGCGAGAAGCGAGCAGTACTTC.